This entry lists 10 T cell receptor beta chains sequenced from one sample in a study of T cell responses to AZD1222 COVID-19 vaccine. Measured with immunoSEQ multiplex PCR; TCRdb has only the in-frame clones, and not every one. Counted here are about 130,000 clones, about 92% occurring once; the ten biggest clones make up about 9.1%. The source material was peripheral blood, sampled on day 0 of AZD1222 vaccination. The receptor source for this set is an adult in good health.

This clone occurred once. The chain recombines TRBV27 with TRBJ1-2, with TRBD1 as a possible D gene (6 bases). Germline V gives CDR1 MNHEY, CDR2 SMNVEV (reference sequence). V lost 3 bases and J lost 7, with 15 bases in between. CDR3 length: 14 residues. CDR3 nucleotide sequence: TGTGCCAGCAGTTTTACCGGGACAATAAGTGGCTACACCTTC. Translating it yields CASSFTGTISGYTF.

The DNA for the CDR3 is TGTGCCAGCAGACCCCCGGGACTAGCTAGGGAGACCCAGTACTTC. Translating it yields CASRPPGLARETQYF. The genes are TRBV28 and TRBJ2-5; 9 bases line up with TRBD2. J lost 5 bases, V lost 6 bases, and 10 bases had no gene match. The CDR3 runs to 15 residues. Germline V lookup: CDR1 MDHEN, CDR2 SYDVKM.

The table lists this clone with many counts. The V call is TRBV6-1, the J call TRBJ1-1, with TRBD1 matching 8 bases. CDR3 length: 13 amino acids. V lost 3 bases to trimming and J lost 3 bases; unmatched junction nucleotides: 0. The germline gives CDR1 MNHNS, CDR2 SASEGT. The CDR3 sequence: CASSDRGHTEAFF. CDR3 bases: TGTGCCAGCAGTGACAGGGGGCACACTGAAGCTTTCTTT.

This clone was recorded once. J is TRBJ1-1 and V is TRBV9, with D maybe TRBD1 (5 bases). Germline V lookup: CDR1 SGDLS, CDR2 YYNGEE. There are 13 residues in the CDR3. Trimming removed 0 bases at V and 4 bases at J, with 7 bases between. The CDR3 spells CASSVGQGTEAFF. The CDR3 coding sequence is TGTGCCAGCAGCGTAGGTCAGGGCACTGAAGCTTTCTTT. Using reference TRBV9 and TRBJ1-1 for the parts outside the CDR3, the full variable domain is DSGVTQTPKHLITATGQRVTLRCSPRSGDLSVYWYQQSLDQGLQFLIQYYNGEERAKGNILERFSAQQFPDLHSELNLSSLELGDSALYFCASSVGQGTEAFFGQGTRLTVV.

The rearrangement uses TRBV29-1 and TRBJ2-1; 10 bases agree with TRBD2. Germline loops: CDR1 SQVTM, CDR2 ANQGSEA. With V trimmed by 4 bases and J by 7 bases, 7 bases remained unmatched. The CDR3 has 14 amino acids. The CDR3 DNA sequence: TGCAGCGTTGGTACTCTAGCGGGGGCAAATGAGCAGTTCTTC. Translated, it gives CSVGTLAGANEQFF.

In this sample, this clone turned up once. The chain couples TRBV11-2 to TRBJ1-5; D might be TRBD1 (5 bases). CDR3 length: 13 residues. Trimming removed 2 bases from V and 5 bases from J, with 7 bases in between. Germline values: CDR1 SGHAT, CDR2 FQNNGV. CDR3 sequence reads: CASSLKGDQPQHF. The CDR3 DNA reads TGTGCCAGCAGCTTAAAAGGGGATCAGCCCCAGCATTTT.

This sequence joins TRBV28 and TRBJ1-2; 8 bases line up with TRBD1. The ends lost 4 bases at V and 8 bases at J; junction bases unmatched: 12. Germline V gene sequence: CDR1 MDHEN, CDR2 SYDVKM. The CDR3 totals 15 residues. DNA for the CDR3: TGTGCCAGCAGTTCCGGGACAGGACTAATAAACGGCTACACCTTC. Translation: CASSSGTGLINGYTF.

This clone turned up a few times. The V call is TRBV6-5, the J call TRBJ1-1; D call uncertain. Per the germline V gene, CDR1 is MNHEY and CDR2 is SVGAGI. CDR3 length: 16 amino acids. V lost 0 bases, J lost 1 base, and 12 bases lay in between. The CDR3 DNA sequence: TGTGCCAGCAGTTACTCGATACTTCGGGGGAACACTGAAGCTTTCTTT. Protein sequence: CASSYSILRGNTEAFF.

V gene TRBV7-6 combines with J gene TRBJ1-2; TRBD1 is a possible D gene (5 bases). V dropped 2 bases and J dropped 5 bases, with 18 bases sitting between them. The CDR3 has 16 amino acids. Germline CDR1 is SGHVS and CDR2 is FNYEAQ. The CDR3 reads CASSLFPSGGVYGYTF. The CDR3 coding sequence is TGTGCCAGCAGCTTATTTCCTAGTGGGGGGGTATATGGCTACACCTTC. The full variable domain, in which reference TRBV7-6 and TRBJ1-2 provide the parts outside the CDR3, is GAGVSQSPRYKVTKRGQDVALRCDPISGHVSLYWYRQALGQGPEFLTYFNYEAQQDKSGLPNDRFSAERPEGSISTLTIQRTEQRDSAMYRCASSLFPSGGVYGYTFGSGTRLTVV.

The chain uses TRBV28 and TRBJ2-7; D remains ambiguous. The germline V gene has CDR1 MDHEN and CDR2 SYDVKM. CDR3 length equals 19 residues. Trimming took off 1 base at V and 2 bases at J, with 24 bases between the two ends. The CDR3 bases are TGTGCCAGCAGTTTATTCGTCGATTTAAGGGCCCCGGTCCCCTACGAGCAGTACTTC. Protein sequence: CASSLFVDLRAPVPYEQYF.